The 27 T cell receptor beta chains presented below share a single source sample, sequenced in a study of T-cell reconstitution after alpha-beta-depleted transplantation in children. Molecular barcoding with unique molecular identifiers was used for the TCRbeta library. TCRdb reprocessed the PCR reads via MiXCR and lists one record per CDR3 protein. In the table there are around 380,000 distinct CDR3 sequences, approximately 10% of which are singletons. The specimen comprised PBMCs from the stem cell graft donor, sampled from the stem cell graft. The source of these receptors is a human donor who donated a stem cell graft to a child with acute myeloid leukemia.

This clonotype showed up just once. CDR3 sequence: CASSSGNLYYEQYF. As DNA, the CDR3 is TGTGCCAGCAGCTCCGGGAACCTCTACTACGAGCAGTACTTC. The chain combines TRBV7-9 with TRBJ2-7; D is perhaps TRBD2 (5 bases). The germline V gene encodes CDR1 SEHNR and CDR2 FQNEAQ (reference sequence). CDR3 size: 14 residues. V was trimmed by 4 bases and J by 3 bases, leaving 13 bases between them.

This clonotype was found a few times. The CDR3 DNA reads as TGTGCCAGCTCACCACCAAGGACAGGGGGCTATGGCTACACCTTC. This codes for CASSPPRTGGYGYTF. The rearrangement joins TRBV18 to TRBJ1-2, with 10 bases lining up with TRBD1. The CDR3 is 15 residues long. V trimming: 0 bases; J trimming: 4 bases; junction bases outside the gene matches: 2. The V gene's germline CDR1 is KGHSH and CDR2 LQKENI.

This clonotype was seen a handful of times. The chain links TRBV27 to TRBJ1-2; possible D gene TRBD1, 6 bases. V lost 6 bases to trimming and J lost 4 bases, with 15 bases between them. In germline, CDR1 is MNHEY, CDR2 SMNVEV (reference sequence). CDR3 length: 14 amino acids. The CDR3 spells CASRATPRGYGYTF. The CDR3 region has the DNA TGTGCCAGCAGGGCGACACCCAGGGGCTATGGCTACACCTTC.

This clonotype came up many times. This chain connects TRBV5-1 to TRBJ2-2; 14 bases are shared with TRBD2. Germline-derived CDR1 and CDR2 are SGHRS and YFSETQ. Trimming cost V 4 bases and J 6 bases; bases outside gene matches: 2. The CDR3 spans 15 residues. The CDR3 protein is CASSPGLAGAGELFF. CDR3 coding DNA: TGCGCCAGCAGCCCGGGACTAGCGGGAGCCGGGGAGCTGTTTTTT.

The V gene is TRBV20-1, the J gene TRBJ2-6; TRBD1 is a possible D gene (6 bases). Trimming took 0 bases from V and 0 from J, leaving 12 bases between them. CDR3 length: 17 residues. Germline CDR1 and CDR2: DFQATT and SNEGSKA (reference sequence). CDR3 protein: CSARDGRGFSGANVLTF. The CDR3 region has the DNA TGCAGTGCTAGAGATGGCAGGGGTTTCTCTGGGGCCAACGTCCTGACTTTC.

The chain couples TRBV5-1 to TRBJ2-5, with 9 bases lining up with TRBD2. V gave up 5 bases and J gave up 4 bases; unmatched junction bases: 12. Germline values: CDR1 SGHRS, CDR2 YFSETQ. The CDR3 length is 16 residues. DNA of the CDR3: TGCGCCAGCAGTGCCGGACTAGCGCCCGAGGGAGAGACCCAGTACTTC. Translated: CASSAGLAPEGETQYF.

Here the CDR3 DNA reads TGTGCCAGCAGCAAAGATGGCGGGAATTGGTACTACGAGCAGTACGTC. This sequence encodes CASSKDGGNWYYEQYV. The rearrangement links TRBV21-1 to TRBJ2-7; TRBD2, the table's D call, lacks a check against the DNA. TRBV21-1 is termed a pseudogene. This CDR3 region has 16 residues.

V usage is TRBV12-3 or TRBV12-4 and J usage is TRBJ2-3; D remains unclear. Trimming removed 8 bases at V and 0 bases at J, with 18 bases between. This CDR3 is 16 amino acids long. CDR3 nucleotide sequence: TGTGCCAGCTCAAACCCCCGGGTTCTCAGCACAGATACGCAGTATTTT. Its protein product is CASSNPRVLSTDTQYF.

The sample holds a few counts of this clonotype. The V gene is TRBV6-1, the J gene TRBJ1-1, with D maybe TRBD1 (6 bases). The germline V gene encodes CDR1 MNHNS and CDR2 SASEGT. Trimming pared 7 bases from V and 1 base from J, leaving 19 bases between. The CDR3 runs 16 residues. The CDR3 DNA reads as TGTGCCAGCAAACTTCGCGGCCTCAGGGGGAACACTGAAGCTTTCTTT. It is translated as CASKLRGLRGNTEAFF.

The V call is TRBV6-2 or TRBV6-3, the J call TRBJ2-3; TRBD2 aligns across 11 bases. The V gene's germline CDR1 is MNHEY and CDR2 SVGEGT. The CDR3 is made up of 18 amino acids. V was clipped by 2 bases and J by 4 bases; unmatched bases: 11. CDR3: CASSYPELAGEPPDTQYF. DNA of the CDR3: TGTGCCAGCAGTTACCCTGAACTAGCGGGAGAGCCGCCAGATACGCAGTATTTT.

The V and J genes are TRBV20-1 and TRBJ2-5; D is possibly TRBD2 (6 bases). Germline-derived CDR1 and CDR2 are DFQATT and SNEGSKA (reference sequence). The CDR3 is made up of 13 amino acids. The V end was cut by 2 bases, the J end by 1 base, with 8 bases between. The CDR3 is CSARPLAQETQYF. DNA for the CDR3: TGCAGTGCTAGACCACTAGCCCAAGAGACCCAGTACTTC.

This clonotype was seen a handful of times. V is TRBV20-1 and J is TRBJ1-2; D remains ambiguous. The germline V gene encodes CDR1 DFQATT and CDR2 SNEGSKA (reference sequence). Trimming shortened V by 3 bases and J by 9 bases, and 11 bases separated the two germline ends. The CDR3 length is 11 residues. CDR3 sequence (DNA): TGCAGTGCTAGGGTCACGGAGCGCTACACCTTC. It translates to CSARVTERYTF.

The rearrangement joins TRBV10-3 to TRBJ2-3; D could derive from TRBD1 or TRBD2 (5 bases each). The CDR3 has 12 amino acids. Germline V CDR1 and CDR2: ENHRY, SYGVKD. Trimming shortened V by 9 bases and J by 2 bases, and 9 bases separated the two germline ends. CDR3 in amino acids: CAMQGDTDTQYF. For the CDR3, the DNA is TGTGCCATGCAGGGAGACACAGATACGCAGTATTTT.

This clonotype was seen a few times. The V call is TRBV5-1, the J call TRBJ1-1, with 7 bases that match TRBD1. V lost 3 bases to trimming and J lost 5 bases; unmatched junction nucleotides: 10. CDR3 length equals 15 residues. Germline CDR1 is SGHRS and CDR2 is YFSETQ. CDR3 in amino acids: CASSSSTGWGTEAFF. CDR3 coding DNA: TGCGCCAGCAGCTCGTCGACAGGGTGGGGGACTGAAGCTTTCTTT.

This clonotype has a handful of counts. The chain has TRBV18 and TRBJ2-7, with D unresolved. The V gene lost 0 bases and the J gene lost 3 bases, with 9 bases spanning the gap. The CDR3 is 14 residues long. From germline, CDR1 is KGHSH and CDR2 LQKENI. The CDR3 DNA reads TGTGCCAGCTCACCACCGTACGGAATCTACGAGCAGTACTTC. Amino acids: CASSPPYGIYEQYF.

In its sample, this clonotype was seen many times. V usage is TRBV29-1 and J usage is TRBJ1-1; D is unresolved. This CDR3 has 13 amino acids. Germline loops: CDR1 SQVTM, CDR2 ANQGSEA. V was cut by 7 bases and J by 1 base, with 13 bases left in between. The CDR3 loop reads CSAERTRNTEAFF. The CDR3 coding sequence is TGCAGCGCAGAGAGAACGAGGAACACTGAAGCTTTCTTT.

This clonotype showed up just a few times. The chain employs TRBV5-1 and TRBJ2-3; D possibly uses TRBD1 or TRBD2 (6 bases each). Trimming stripped 7 bases from V and 0 bases from J, with 12 bases between. The V gene's germline CDR1 is SGHRS and CDR2 YFSETQ. This CDR3 spans 14 amino acids. CDR3 coding DNA: TGCGCCAGCCGGAGGGGGTCTAGCACAGATACGCAGTATTTT. Its translation: CASRRGSSTDTQYF.

The J gene is TRBJ2-2, the V gene TRBV2; 7 nucleotides match TRBD1. J was trimmed by 0 bases and V by 2 bases; bases with no gene match: 3. Germline CDR1 reads SNHLY; CDR2 reads FYNNEI. The CDR3 has 16 residues. The CDR3 protein is CASSEFGTANTGELFF. CDR3 DNA sequence: TGTGCCAGCAGTGAATTCGGGACAGCGAACACCGGGGAGCTGTTTTTT.

The rearrangement links TRBV2 to TRBJ2-1, with D maybe TRBD1 (6 bases). The V end lost 1 base, the J end lost 6 bases, and 16 bases lay between the germline ends. CDR3 size: 16 residues. The germline V gene has CDR1 SNHLY and CDR2 FYNNEI. The CDR3 loop reads CASSEGRVGQSNEQFF. CDR3 sequence (DNA): TGTGCCAGCAGTGAAGGGAGAGTCGGACAGAGCAATGAGCAGTTCTTC.

This clonotype has ten or more counts. The CDR3: CASSLRSGTWAYNEQFF. The CDR3 coding sequence is TGTGCCAGCAGTTTAAGGAGTGGGACTTGGGCCTACAATGAGCAGTTCTTC. V usage is TRBV12-3 or TRBV12-4 and J usage is TRBJ2-1; D may be TRBD2 (6 bases). The CDR3 totals 17 residues. V was pared by 2 bases and J by 2 bases, with 16 bases between.

The rearrangement links TRBV10-3 to TRBJ1-5; D gene uncertain. Germline V CDR1 and CDR2: ENHRY, SYGVKD. Deletions cut 4 bases from V and 2 bases from J, with 9 bases between. The CDR3 spans 14 residues. CDR3 protein: CAISGTERNQPQHF. For the CDR3, the DNA is TGTGCCATCAGTGGTACAGAACGCAATCAGCCCCAGCATTTT.

This clonotype was found a few times. The CDR3 reads CASSLNPGRGNEQFF. Here the CDR3 DNA reads TGTGCCAGCAGCCTAAACCCGGGACGGGGGAATGAGCAGTTCTTC. The rearrangement joins TRBV7-6 to TRBJ2-1, with a possible D match to TRBD2 (6 bases). The V and J ends lost 5 bases and 7 bases respectively, with 18 bases between them. This CDR3 is built from 15 residues. Germline V gives CDR1 SGHVS, CDR2 FNYEAQ.

This clonotype has only a few counts. V and J are TRBV4-1 and TRBJ2-7; D possibly uses TRBD1 or TRBD2 (5 bases each). This CDR3 spans 16 amino acids. Germline lookup yields CDR1 MGHRA and CDR2 YSYEKL. V was cut by 1 base and J by 4 bases, with 17 bases left in between. The CDR3 bases are TGCGCCAGCAGCCAAGTAGGGTCAGGGAGTGGGTACGAGCAGTACGTC. Its translation is CASSQVGSGSGYEQYV.

In its sample, this clonotype was seen many times. J is TRBJ1-6 and V is TRBV6-5; D remains ambiguous. V shed 2 bases and J shed 10 bases, with 9 bases lying between them. Germline V gives CDR1 MNHEY, CDR2 SVGAGI. This CDR3 is 13 amino acids long. The CDR3 DNA reads as TGTGCCAGCAGTTACGACGGGCGATCACCCCTCCACTTT. Protein sequence: CASSYDGRSPLHF.

This clonotype was picked up many times. J is TRBJ2-1 and V is TRBV5-1, with TRBD1 identical over 7 bases. The ends lost 0 bases at V and 10 bases at J; junction bases unmatched: 4. CDR1 SGHRS and CDR2 YFSETQ come from the germline V gene. This CDR3 has 13 residues. CDR3 residues: CASSLEDRREQFF. DNA for the CDR3: TGCGCCAGCAGCTTGGAGGACAGGAGGGAGCAGTTCTTC.

Notes on this clonotype: At one boundary the junction diverges from the germline segment, which might be a read error. The rearrangement links TRBV5-1 to TRBJ2-1, with 9 bases lining up with TRBD2. This CDR3 is built from 15 residues. Germline values: CDR1 SGHRS, CDR2 YFSETQ. The CDR3 region has the DNA TGCGCCAGCAGCTTGGCCTTGACTAGCGGCCTCCTGCGGGTCTTC. This codes for CASSLALTSGLLRVF.

The gene calls are TRBV7-2 and TRBJ2-3; possibly TRBD2 for D (5 bases). V lost 6 bases and J lost 2, with 15 bases in between. In germline, CDR1 is SGHTA, CDR2 FQGNSA. This CDR3 has 15 residues. CDR3 sequence reads: CASSLSGFFTDTQYF. The CDR3 DNA follows: TGTGCCAGCAGTTTAAGCGGTTTTTTCACAGATACGCAGTATTTT.